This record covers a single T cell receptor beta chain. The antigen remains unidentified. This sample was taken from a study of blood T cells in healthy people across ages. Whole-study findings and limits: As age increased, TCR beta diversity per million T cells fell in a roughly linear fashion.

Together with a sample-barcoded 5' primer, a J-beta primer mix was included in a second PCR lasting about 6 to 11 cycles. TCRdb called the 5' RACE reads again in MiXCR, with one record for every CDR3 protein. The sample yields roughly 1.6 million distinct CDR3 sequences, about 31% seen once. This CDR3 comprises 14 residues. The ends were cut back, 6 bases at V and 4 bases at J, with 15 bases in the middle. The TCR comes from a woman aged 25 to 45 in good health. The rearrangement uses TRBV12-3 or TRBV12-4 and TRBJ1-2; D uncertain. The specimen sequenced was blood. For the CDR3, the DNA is TGTGCCAGCAGAAAACGAGGGCAGTCCTATGGCTACACCTTC. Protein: CASRKRGQSYGYTF.